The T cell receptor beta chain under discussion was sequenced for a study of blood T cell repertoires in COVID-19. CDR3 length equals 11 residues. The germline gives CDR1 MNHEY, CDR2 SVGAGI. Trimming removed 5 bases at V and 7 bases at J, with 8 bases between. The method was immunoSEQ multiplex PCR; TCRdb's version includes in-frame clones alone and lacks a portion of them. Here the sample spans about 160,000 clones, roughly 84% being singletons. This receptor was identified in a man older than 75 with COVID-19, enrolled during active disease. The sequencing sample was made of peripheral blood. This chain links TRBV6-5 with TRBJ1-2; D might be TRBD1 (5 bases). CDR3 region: CASSHRIGYTF. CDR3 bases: TGTGCCAGCAGTCACAGGATTGGCTACACCTTC.